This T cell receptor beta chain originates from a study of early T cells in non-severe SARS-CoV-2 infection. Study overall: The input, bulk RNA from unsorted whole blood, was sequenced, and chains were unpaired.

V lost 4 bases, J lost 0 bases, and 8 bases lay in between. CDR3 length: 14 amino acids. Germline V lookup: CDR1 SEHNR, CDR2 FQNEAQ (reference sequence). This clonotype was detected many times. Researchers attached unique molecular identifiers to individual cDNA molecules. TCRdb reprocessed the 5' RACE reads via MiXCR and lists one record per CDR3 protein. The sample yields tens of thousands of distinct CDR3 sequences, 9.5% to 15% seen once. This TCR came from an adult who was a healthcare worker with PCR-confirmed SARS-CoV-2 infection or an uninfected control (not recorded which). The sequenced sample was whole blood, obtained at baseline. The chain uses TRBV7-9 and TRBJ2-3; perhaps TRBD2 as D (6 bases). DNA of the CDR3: TGTGCCAGCAGCTCCACTAGCAGCACAGATACGCAGTATTTT. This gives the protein CASSSTSSTDTQYF.